This TCR beta chain was sequenced for a study of blood T cell repertoires in COVID-19. On the study more broadly: Sample material is recorded as cDNA or gDNA derived from T cells, B-cell-depleted T cells, or PBMCs.

The V and J ends lost 2 bases and 9 bases, in that order; junction bases with no gene match: 15. The CDR3 sequence is 17 residues long. CDR1 is KGHDR and CDR2 is SFDVKD in the germline V gene. This clone has more than one count but fewer than ten. As handled by the study authors: It was from reference gene primer amplification that nucleated cell counts were estimated. The method was immunoSEQ multiplex PCR; TCRdb's version includes in-frame clones alone and lacks a portion of them. The DNA was the basis for D and trimming; V, J and clone size are from that table. Of some 65,000 clones in the sample, 74% were seen once.

This chain links TRBV24-1 with TRBJ1-3; TRBD1 aligns across 7 bases. This TCR was sampled from a woman older than 75 with acute or convalescent COVID-19. Sequenced sample: peripheral blood. CDR3 sequence (DNA): TGTGCCACCAGTGATTCTTTCTCGACAGGGACTCTGGGCACCATATATTTT. It encodes CATSDSFSTGTLGTIYF.